The TCR beta chain under discussion was sequenced for a study of early T cells in non-severe SARS-CoV-2 infection. Whole-study context: The sequenced material was bulk RNA from unsorted whole blood, and its chains were unpaired. Study-wide results and limits: CD4 and private specificities were missed by VDJdb matching, which favored anti-spike CD8 responses.

From germline, CDR1 is GTSNPN and CDR2 SVGIG (reference sequence). Trimming removed 5 bases at V and 3 bases at J, with 10 bases between. The CDR3 consists of 12 residues. This clonotype was picked up a small number of times. The target antigen is unknown. Unique molecular identifier tags were affixed to discrete cDNA molecules. TCRdb analysed the 5' RACE reads with MiXCR anew, one entry per CDR3 protein. Among more than 80,000 distinct CDR3 sequences listed, roughly an eighth were seen once. The chain joins TRBV30 to TRBJ1-2; D uncertain. This clonotype was sampled from an adult who was a healthcare worker with PCR-confirmed SARS-CoV-2 infection or an uninfected control (not recorded which). The sequenced material came from whole blood. CDR3 region: CAWGDIDYGYTF. CDR3 sequence (DNA): TGTGCCTGGGGAGACATTGACTATGGCTACACCTTC.